Shown below are 10 T cell receptor beta chains from a single sample sequenced in a study of T cell responses to AZD1222 COVID-19 vaccine. Generated by immunoSEQ multiplex PCR, the TCRdb table keeps only in-frame clones and is missing some. Of approximately 140,000 clones detected, approximately 88% appear once; the ten largest clones hold 2.5% to 3.5%. Here the sequenced sample was peripheral blood, taken on day 0 of AZD1222 vaccination. These receptors were collected from an adult in good health.

The chain links TRBV7-9 to TRBJ2-3, with 8 bases aligning to TRBD2. Germline V lookup: CDR1 SEHNR, CDR2 FQNEAQ (reference sequence). CDR3 size: 16 residues. The J segment lost 4 bases and the V segment lost 0 bases, leaving 6 bases of the junction unmatched. The CDR3 DNA sequence: TGTGCCAGCAGCTTAGCAGTAGCGGGAAATTCAGATACGCAGTATTTT. Its translation is CASSLAVAGNSDTQYF.

The chain combines TRBV7-8 with TRBJ1-1, with D tentatively TRBD1 (5 bases). This CDR3 comprises 13 residues. Germline loops: CDR1 SGHVS, CDR2 FQNEAQ. V dropped 9 bases and J dropped 5 bases, with 16 bases sitting between them. The CDR3 reads CASCRDGRTEAFF. Here the CDR3 DNA reads TGTGCCAGTTGCCGGGACGGTAGGACTGAAGCTTTCTTT.

The chain employs TRBV24-1 and TRBJ1-1, with D possibly matching TRBD1 (6 bases). Germline loops: CDR1 KGHDR, CDR2 SFDVKD. The V and J ends lost 1 base and 2 bases respectively, with 10 bases between them. The CDR3 covers 15 residues. CDR3 sequence (DNA): TGTGCCACCAGTGATTTAGGGGACAATAACACTGAAGCTTTCTTT. Its translation: CATSDLGDNNTEAFF.

The V and J genes are TRBV11-3 and TRBJ2-5; weak D call: TRBD2 (6 bases). The germline V gene encodes CDR1 SGHNT and CDR2 YENEEA. CDR3 length: 14 amino acids. Between the trimmed V and J ends, which lost 3 bases and 0 bases, there was a span of 8 bases. The CDR3 region is CASSLGGYQETQYF. The CDR3 region has the DNA TGTGCCAGCAGCTTGGGGGGTTACCAAGAGACCCAGTACTTC.

The chain has TRBV28 and TRBJ1-4; D unresolved. Trimming shortened V by 2 bases and J by 0 bases, and 10 bases separated the two germline ends. Germline CDR1 MDHEN, CDR2 SYDVKM. This CDR3 spans 16 amino acids. CDR3: CASSLAAVATNEKLFF. The CDR3, as DNA: TGTGCCAGCAGTTTAGCGGCAGTTGCAACTAATGAAAAACTGTTTTTT. Together with reference TRBV28 and TRBJ1-4, the CDR3 gives the full variable domain: DVKVTQSSRYLVKRTGEKVFLECVQDMDHENMFWYRQDPGLGLRLIYFSYDVKMKEKGDIPEGYSVSREKKERFSLILESASTNQTSMYLCASSLAAVATNEKLFFGSGTQLSVL.

V is TRBV9 and J is TRBJ2-3; 8 bases match TRBD2. Germline V gene lookup returns CDR1 SGDLS and CDR2 YYNGEE. The CDR3 length is 16 residues. Germline trimming cut 1 base from V and 0 bases from J; bases unmatched to any gene: 4. CDR3 amino acids: CASSVFSGASTDTQYF. DNA for the CDR3: TGTGCCAGCAGCGTATTTAGCGGGGCTAGCACAGATACGCAGTATTTT.

This clone appeared a single time. The rearrangement uses TRBV7-6 and TRBJ1-3, with D possibly matching TRBD1 (5 bases). Between the trimmed V and J ends, which lost 0 bases and 0 bases, there was a span of 9 bases. This CDR3 contains 16 residues. The germline V gene encodes CDR1 SGHVS and CDR2 FNYEAQ. The CDR3 protein is CASSLAGGTSGNTIYF. CDR3 nucleotides: TGTGCCAGCAGCTTAGCCGGGGGGACCTCTGGAAACACCATATATTTT.

A single count supports this clone. V is TRBV29-1 and J is TRBJ1-2; TRBD1 might be the D (5 bases). Per the germline V gene, CDR1 is SQVTM and CDR2 is ANQGSEA. CDR3 length: 14 residues. V lost 6 bases to trimming and J lost 2 bases, with 16 bases between them. The CDR3 sequence is CSVGTPRGNYGYTF. Written as DNA, the CDR3 is TGCAGCGTCGGGACTCCCCGGGGCAACTATGGCTACACCTTC.

V is TRBV9 and J is TRBJ2-2; D not resolved. The length of the CDR3 is 13 residues. Per the germline V gene, CDR1 is SGDLS and CDR2 is YYNGEE. V dropped 2 bases and J dropped 4 bases, with 6 bases sitting between them. The CDR3 reads CASSVEVTGELFF. The CDR3 nucleotides read TGTGCCAGCAGCGTCGAGGTCACCGGGGAGCTGTTTTTT.

The chain uses TRBV28 and TRBJ2-7, with D perhaps TRBD2 (6 bases). Germline loops: CDR1 MDHEN, CDR2 SYDVKM. The length of the CDR3 is 15 residues. V was shortened by 5 bases and J by 4 bases, with 18 bases between the two germline ends. The CDR3 reads CASSPAGDLRYEQYF. For the CDR3, the DNA is TGTGCCAGCAGTCCCGCCGGGGACTTAAGGTACGAGCAGTACTTC.